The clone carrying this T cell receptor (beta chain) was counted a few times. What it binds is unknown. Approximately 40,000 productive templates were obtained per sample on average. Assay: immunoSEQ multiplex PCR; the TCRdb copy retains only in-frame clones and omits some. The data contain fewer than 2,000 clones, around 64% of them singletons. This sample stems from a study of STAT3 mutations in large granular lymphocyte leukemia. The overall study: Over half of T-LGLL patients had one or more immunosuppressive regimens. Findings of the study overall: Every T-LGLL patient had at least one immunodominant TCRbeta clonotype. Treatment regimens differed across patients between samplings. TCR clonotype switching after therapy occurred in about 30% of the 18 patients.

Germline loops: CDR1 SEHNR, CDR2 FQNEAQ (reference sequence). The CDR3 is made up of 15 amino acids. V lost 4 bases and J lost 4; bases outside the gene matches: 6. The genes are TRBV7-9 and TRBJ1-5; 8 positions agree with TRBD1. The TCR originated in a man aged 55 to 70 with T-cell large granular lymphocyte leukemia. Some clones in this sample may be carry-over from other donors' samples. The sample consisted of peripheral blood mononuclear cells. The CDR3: CASSSLRDRNQPQHF. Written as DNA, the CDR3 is TGTGCCAGCAGCTCACTCAGGGACAGGAATCAGCCCCAGCATTTT.